Sequencing of this T cell receptor beta chain was carried out in a study of shared clonotypes between healthy human individuals. Germline V gene data show CDR1 as LNHNV and CDR2 as YYDKDF (reference sequence). The ends lost 8 bases at V and 1 base at J; junction bases unmatched: 11. The CDR3 contains 16 residues. Naive CD8 cells comprised CD45RO-negative, CCR7-positively selected cells, excluding terminally differentiated effector memory CD45RA+ cells. Assay: immunoSEQ multiplex PCR; the TCRdb copy retains only in-frame clones and omits some. The sample lists about 2.1 million clones, 93% occurring once.

Sequencing used naive CD8+ T cells from PBMCs. This clonotype was sampled from a man aged 18 to 35 in good health. Some clones in this sample may be carry-over from other donors' samples. V is TRBV15 and J is TRBJ2-4; 7 bases are a match to TRBD1. As DNA, the CDR3 is TGTGCCACCTCCAAACCGACAGGGCAGGCCAAAAACATTCAGTACTTC. The encoded protein is CATSKPTGQAKNIQYF.